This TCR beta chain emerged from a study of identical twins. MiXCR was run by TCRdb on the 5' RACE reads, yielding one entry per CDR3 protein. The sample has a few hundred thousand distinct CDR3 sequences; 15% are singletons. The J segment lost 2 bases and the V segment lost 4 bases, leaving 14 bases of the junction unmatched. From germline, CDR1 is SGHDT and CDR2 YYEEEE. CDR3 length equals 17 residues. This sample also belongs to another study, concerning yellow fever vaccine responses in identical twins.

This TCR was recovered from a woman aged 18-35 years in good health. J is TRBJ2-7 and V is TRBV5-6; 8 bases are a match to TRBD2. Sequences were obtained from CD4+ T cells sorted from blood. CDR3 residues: CASSGRPGLVITYEQYF. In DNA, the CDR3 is TGTGCCAGCAGCGGACGACCGGGACTAGTAATTACCTACGAGCAGTACTTC.